One sample yielded the 31 T cell receptor beta chains listed below, sequenced in a study of blood T cells in healthy people across ages. Primers used in a second PCR of roughly 6 to 12 cycles were a sample-barcoded 5' primer and a J-beta primer mix. TCRdb called the 5' RACE reads again in MiXCR, with one record for every CDR3 protein. Among about 1 million distinct CDR3 sequences listed, about 25% were seen once. The sample also formed part of further work on T cells of mothers and their children.

The sequenced sample consisted of blood. The receptors were gathered from a girl aged 2 to 10 in good health.

Turning to this clonotype: One base away lies a much larger clone, so this may be a sequencing read error. The CDR3 bases are TGTGCCAGCAGCCCCCAGACTGTGAACACTGAAGCTTCCTTT. Translating gives CASSPQTVNTEASF. V is TRBV7-9 and J is TRBJ1-1; D gene ambiguous. Germline values: CDR1 SEHNR, CDR2 FQNEAQ (reference sequence). The length of the CDR3 is 14 residues. Together with reference TRBV7-9 and TRBJ1-1, the CDR3 gives the full variable domain: DTGVSQNPRHKITKRGQNVTFRCDPISEHNRLYWYRQTLGQGPEFLTYFQNEAQLEKSRLLSDRFSAERPKGSFSTLEIQRTEQGDSAMYLCASSPQTVNTEASFGQGTRLTVV.

The CDR3 DNA is TGTGCCAGCTTTGATGGGGGTTACTATGGCTACACCTTC. It specifies CASFDGGYYGYTF. The V and J genes are TRBV28 and TRBJ1-2, with TRBD1 as a possible D gene (5 bases). Trimming left V 8 bases short and J 3 bases short, with 13 bases between. CDR1 and CDR2 (germline): MDHEN, SYDVKM. The CDR3 runs 13 residues.

The chain recombines TRBV20-1 with TRBJ2-1; 8 nucleotides match TRBD2. The DNA end is more similar to TRBJ2-5, so the J call may be wrong. CDR1 DFQATT and CDR2 SNEGSKA come from the germline V gene (reference sequence). The CDR3 has 12 residues. CDR3 nucleotide sequence: TGCAGTGCCGCCACGGGGGGGTCCTCCCAGTACTTC. As protein: CSAATGGSSQYF.

The rearrangement joins TRBV9 to TRBJ1-2; D might be TRBD1 (5 bases). V shed 4 bases and J shed 1 base, with 14 bases lying between them. CDR3 length: 15 residues. Germline values: CDR1 SGDLS, CDR2 YYNGEE. DNA of the CDR3: TGTGCCAGCAGCCCCGACAGATCCCTTAACTATGGCTACACCTTC. It specifies CASSPDRSLNYGYTF.

J is TRBJ2-5 and V is TRBV29-1; 7 nucleotides match TRBD2. The end of the DNA fits TRBJ2-1 better, so the J call may be wrong. CDR1 and CDR2 from the germline V gene are SQVTM and ANQGSEA. The CDR3 runs to 11 residues. The CDR3 DNA is TGCAGCGTTCGCGGGAGCGGTGAGCAGTTCTTC. This sequence encodes CSVRGSGEQFF.

The sample holds a few counts of this clonotype. The chain links TRBV11-1 to TRBJ1-1; perhaps TRBD1 as D (5 bases). Trimming removed 5 bases from V and 0 bases from J, with 16 bases in between. This CDR3 has 16 residues. Germline loops: CDR1 SGHAT, CDR2 FQDESV (reference sequence). As DNA, the CDR3 is TGTGCCAGCAGCCAGACGGGTGGGACTTTGAACACTGAAGCTTTCTTT. It specifies CASSQTGGTLNTEAFF.

V and J are TRBV7-9 and TRBJ2-7; D is perhaps TRBD2 (6 bases). V lost 1 base and J lost 3, with 13 bases in between. The CDR3 consists of 15 residues. The germline gives CDR1 SEHNR, CDR2 FQNEAQ (reference sequence). The CDR3 region is CASSLGRTGLYEQYF. The CDR3, as DNA: TGTGCCAGCAGCTTAGGGAGGACGGGACTCTACGAGCAGTACTTC.

This clonotype was counted a few times. This rearrangement joins TRBV20-1 to TRBJ2-1; 7 bases map to TRBD1. CDR1 is DFQATT, CDR2 SNEGSKA, per germline (reference sequence). The CDR3 extends over 15 amino acids. The V segment lost 6 bases and the J segment 0 bases; nucleotides outside the gene matches: 8. The DNA of the CDR3 is TGCAGTGCCGACCCGGGACAGAGCTCCTACAATGAGCAGTTCTTC. Translated, it gives CSADPGQSSYNEQFF.

This chain uses TRBV6-1 with TRBJ2-7, with 11 bases lining up with TRBD2. The junction had 10 bases not matched to a gene; V was cut back by 0 bases and J by 6 bases. The germline gives CDR1 MNHNS, CDR2 SASEGT. The CDR3 extends over 17 amino acids. The CDR3 loop reads CASSEAPSGGIFSEQYF. CDR3 coding DNA: TGTGCCAGCAGTGAAGCTCCTAGCGGGGGGATTTTCTCCGAGCAGTACTTC.

Here the CDR3 DNA reads TGTGCCAGCAGTTTGGTTGCGACTAGCGAGGAGACCCAGTACTTC. Translated: CASSLVATSEETQYF. This chain joins TRBV12-3 or TRBV12-4 and TRBJ2-5; 8 bases are a match to TRBD2. This CDR3 contains 15 residues. With V trimmed by 3 bases and J by 5 bases, 8 bases remained unmatched.

V and J are TRBV12-3 or TRBV12-4 and TRBJ1-1, with D tentatively TRBD1 (6 bases). CDR3 length equals 13 residues. V gave up 3 bases and J gave up 5 bases, with 10 bases separating them. CDR3 region: CASSFQGWTEAFF. CDR3 bases: TGTGCCAGCAGTTTCCAGGGGTGGACTGAAGCTTTCTTT.

This clonotype came up a few times. The rearrangement uses TRBV29-1 and TRBJ2-7; possibly TRBD1 for D (6 bases). The CDR3 runs to 12 residues. The V gene's germline CDR1 is SQVTM and CDR2 ANQGSEA. Trimming cost V 7 bases and J 1 base, with 11 bases left between them. CDR3 bases: TGCAGCGCCCGGGACAAATCCTACGAGCAGTACTTC. This sequence encodes CSARDKSYEQYF.

This clonotype has just a few counts. The chain combines TRBV4-3 with TRBJ2-1; D gene ambiguous. The CDR3 runs to 13 residues. The germline CDR1 and CDR2 sequences are LGHNA and YSLEER. V shed 0 bases and J shed 4 bases, with 4 bases lying between them. Here the CDR3 DNA reads TGCGCCAGCAGCCAAGACGAATACAATGAGCAGTTCTTC. It is translated as CASSQDEYNEQFF.

This chain uses TRBV6-5 with TRBJ2-7, with 10 bases that match TRBD1. CDR3 size: 15 residues. V dropped 8 bases and J dropped 2; count of bases not matched to a gene: 9. Germline V gene lookup returns CDR1 MNHEY and CDR2 SVGAGI. The CDR3 spells CASSSGTGATYEQYF. The CDR3 nucleotides read TGTGCCAGCTCCTCGGGGACAGGGGCAACCTACGAGCAGTACTTC.

Only a few counts were recorded for this clonotype. Written as DNA, the CDR3 is TGCGCCAGCAGTATTACGGGGGGGTCGGCTGAAGCTTTCTTT. Translated: CASSITGGSAEAFF. The J gene is TRBJ1-1, the V gene TRBV10-2; perhaps TRBD1 as D (5 bases). The V end was cut by 5 bases, the J end by 6 bases, with 16 bases between. This CDR3 comprises 14 residues. Germline V CDR1 and CDR2: WSHSY, SAAADI.

This clonotype occurred many times. The CDR3 here is CASSRLPGRTNEKLFF. The CDR3 DNA reads as TGCGCCAGCAGCCGCCTGCCGGGACGAACTAATGAAAAACTGTTTTTT. The chain carries TRBV4-1 and TRBJ1-4; possible D gene TRBD1, 5 bases. V was clipped by 4 bases and J by 1 base, with 13 bases between them. CDR1 and CDR2 from the germline V gene are MGHRA and YSYEKL. The CDR3 sequence is 16 residues long.

This clonotype was detected only a few times. CDR3 protein: CASSYEYRPPYEQYF. The CDR3 DNA is TGTGCCAGCAGTTACGAGTACAGGCCACCCTACGAGCAGTACTTC. The genes are TRBV6-2 or TRBV6-3 and TRBJ2-7; possibly TRBD1 for D (5 bases). Trimming removed 2 bases at V and 2 bases at J, with 13 bases between. From germline, CDR1 is MNHEY and CDR2 SVGEGT. This CDR3 is built from 15 residues.

This clonotype was detected a few times. The rearrangement links TRBV7-6 to TRBJ2-2; 7 bases match TRBD2. With V trimmed by 1 base and J by 2 bases, 28 bases remained unmatched. CDR3 length: 24 residues. Per the germline V gene, CDR1 is SGHVS and CDR2 is FNYEAQ. The CDR3 nucleotides read TGTGCCAGCAGCTTAGGAATTCTATTCCCGGGAGCGGGGATCGGCTCGGGCAACACCGGGGAGCTGTTTTTT. Its protein is CASSLGILFPGAGIGSGNTGELFF.

This clonotype has just one count. The chain joins TRBV10-3 to TRBJ2-3; D is undetermined. Germline lookup yields CDR1 ENHRY and CDR2 SYGVKD. Trimming took off 1 base at V and 4 bases at J, with 3 bases between the two ends. The CDR3 has 12 residues. CDR3 DNA: TGTGCCATCAGTGAGTTTTCAGATACGCAGTATTTT. This translates into CAISEFSDTQYF.

This clonotype was seen only a few times. V and J are TRBV6-1 and TRBJ1-5, with D maybe TRBD1 (5 bases). Germline CDR1 MNHNS, CDR2 SASEGT. The V gene lost 3 bases and the J gene lost 6 bases, with 15 bases spanning the gap. The CDR3 spans 15 residues. In DNA, the CDR3 is TGTGCCAGCAGTGATTCAGGGTTAGGCATTCAGCCCCAGCATTTT. It translates to CASSDSGLGIQPQHF.

The chain employs TRBV29-1 and TRBJ2-5; possible D gene TRBD1, 5 bases. CDR3 length equals 13 residues. Per the germline V gene, CDR1 is SQVTM and CDR2 is ANQGSEA. V was pared by 3 bases and J by 4 bases, with 12 bases between. The CDR3 sequence is CSVEGPQGETQYF. CDR3 DNA: TGCAGCGTTGAGGGGCCCCAGGGAGAGACCCAGTACTTC.

This clonotype was seen a single time. V is TRBV29-1 and J is TRBJ1-1; D is ambiguous. The CDR3 loop spans 13 amino acids. Germline CDR1 and CDR2: SQVTM and ANQGSEA. V gave up 5 bases and J gave up 0 bases, with 10 bases separating them. The CDR3 nucleotides are TGCAGCGTTCAAGGCAAGATGAACACTGAAGCTTTCTTT. It yields the protein CSVQGKMNTEAFF.

CDR3 loop: CAISEPAGGTGELFF. As DNA, the CDR3 is TGTGCCATCAGTGAGCCCGCAGGGGGGACCGGGGAGCTGTTTTTT. The V gene is TRBV10-3, the J gene TRBJ2-2; a possible D gene is TRBD1 (7 bases). The CDR3 is 15 amino acids. The germline V and J ends were trimmed by 2 bases and 5 bases, with 12 bases remaining between them. The germline gives CDR1 ENHRY, CDR2 SYGVKD.

The chain carries TRBV13 and TRBJ2-1; D remains unclear. The CDR3 runs to 14 residues. Trimming removed 0 bases from V and 8 bases from J, with 11 bases in between. The germline CDR1 and CDR2 sequences are PRHDT and FYEKMQ (reference sequence). For the CDR3, the DNA is TGTGCCAGCAGCTTAGGCGGCTCCTTTGATGAGCAGTTCTTC. Its translation: CASSLGGSFDEQFF.

The J gene is TRBJ1-1, the V gene TRBV7-9; 11 bases match TRBD1. The CDR3 is 16 residues long. Germline trimming cut 5 bases from V and 3 bases from J; bases unmatched to any gene: 8. Germline-derived CDR1 and CDR2 are SEHNR and FQNEAQ (reference sequence). CDR3 residues: CASSPWTGGAYTEAFF. CDR3 sequence (DNA): TGTGCCAGCAGCCCCTGGACAGGGGGCGCTTACACTGAAGCTTTCTTT. Using reference TRBV7-9 and TRBJ1-1 for the parts outside the CDR3, the full variable domain is DTGVSQNPRHKITKRGQNVTFRCDPISEHNRLYWYRQTLGQGPEFLTYFQNEAQLEKSRLLSDRFSAERPKGSFSTLEIQRTEQGDSAMYLCASSPWTGGAYTEAFFGQGTRLTVV.

This clonotype came up a few times. The CDR3 protein is CASSQEQGNWVNEQFF. CDR3 DNA sequence: TGCGCCAGCAGCCAGGAACAGGGGAATTGGGTCAATGAGCAGTTCTTC. The chain carries TRBV4-3 and TRBJ2-1; TRBD1 matches 7 bases. The trim removed 3 bases at V and 6 bases at J, leaving 11 bases unmatched. The germline V gene has CDR1 LGHNA and CDR2 YSLEER. CDR3 length: 16 residues.

The V call is TRBV24-1, the J call TRBJ1-2; 9 bases agree with TRBD1. CDR1 is KGHDR and CDR2 is SFDVKD in the germline V gene. The CDR3 has 14 residues. The junction had 3 bases not matched to a gene; V was cut back by 4 bases and J by 4 bases. The CDR3 loop reads CATSDPDRGYGYTF. The CDR3, as DNA: TGTGCCACCAGTGACCCGGACAGGGGCTATGGCTACACCTTC.

The CDR3 here is CASSSRSRFREQFF. The CDR3 coding sequence is TGTGCCAGCAGCTCGCGCTCGAGGTTTCGTGAGCAGTTCTTC. The chain combines TRBV5-6 with TRBJ2-1; D is uncertain. V was cut by 3 bases and J by 9 bases, with 16 bases left in between. The germline V gene encodes CDR1 SGHDT and CDR2 YYEEEE. The CDR3 contains 14 residues.

To note about this clonotype: At one of its ends the junction is not consistent with the germline gene, which may arise from a read error. This rearrangement joins TRBV2 to TRBJ2-7, with D perhaps TRBD2 (7 bases). CDR1 and CDR2 from the germline V gene are SNHLY and FYNNEI. The CDR3 extends over 14 amino acids. The CDR3 bases are TGTGCCAGCAATCTAGGGGGGGGAGACTACAAGCAGTACTTC. Amino acid sequence: CASNLGGGDYKQYF.

Comment on this clonotype: The conserved closing phenylalanine or tryptophan is absent in this CDR3, likely reflecting a read error. This rearrangement joins TRBV4-3 to TRBJ2-3, with TRBD1 as a possible D gene (6 bases). The CDR3 totals 16 residues. The germline V and J ends were trimmed by 3 bases and 3 bases, with 16 bases remaining between them. Germline lookup yields CDR1 LGHNA and CDR2 YSLEER. CDR3 nucleotide sequence: TGCGCCAGCAGCCAGGATACAGGGATGGGAACAGATACGCAGTATCTT. As protein: CASSQDTGMGTDTQYL.

The chain links TRBV29-1 to TRBJ2-5; the D gene is possibly TRBD2 (6 bases). The end of the DNA fits TRBJ2-1 better, so the J call may be wrong. CDR1 and CDR2 (germline): SQVTM, ANQGSEA. The CDR3 is made up of 11 amino acids. The CDR3 coding sequence is TGCAGCGTTGAAGGGGAGGATGAGCAGTTCTTC. Its protein product is CSVEGEDEQFF.